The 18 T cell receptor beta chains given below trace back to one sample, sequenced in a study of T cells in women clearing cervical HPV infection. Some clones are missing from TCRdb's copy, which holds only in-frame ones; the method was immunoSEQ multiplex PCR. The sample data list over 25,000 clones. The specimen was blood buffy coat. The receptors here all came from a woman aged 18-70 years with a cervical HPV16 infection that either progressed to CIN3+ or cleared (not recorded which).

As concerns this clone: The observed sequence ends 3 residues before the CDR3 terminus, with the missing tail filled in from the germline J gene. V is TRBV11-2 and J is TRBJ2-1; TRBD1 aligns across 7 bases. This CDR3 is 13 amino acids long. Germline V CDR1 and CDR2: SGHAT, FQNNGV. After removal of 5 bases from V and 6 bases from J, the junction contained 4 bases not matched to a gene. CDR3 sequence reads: CASSQDRSNEQFF. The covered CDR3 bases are TGTGCCAGCAGCCAGGACAGGTCCAATGAG. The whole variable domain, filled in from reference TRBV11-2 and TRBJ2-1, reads EAGVAQSPRYKIIEKRQSVAFWCNPISGHATLYWYQQILGQGPKLLIQFQNNGVVDDSQLPKDRFSAERLKGVDSTLKIQPAKLEDSAVYLCASSQDRSNEQFFGPGTRLTVL.

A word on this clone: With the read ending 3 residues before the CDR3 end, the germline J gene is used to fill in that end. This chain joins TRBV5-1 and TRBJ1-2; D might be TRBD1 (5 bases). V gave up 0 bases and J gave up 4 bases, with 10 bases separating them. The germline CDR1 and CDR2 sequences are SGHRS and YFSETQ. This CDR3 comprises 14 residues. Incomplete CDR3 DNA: TGCGCCAGCAGCTTGGAGAGGGGTGTCTATGGC. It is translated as CASSLERGVYG. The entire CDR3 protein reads CASSLERGVYGYTF.

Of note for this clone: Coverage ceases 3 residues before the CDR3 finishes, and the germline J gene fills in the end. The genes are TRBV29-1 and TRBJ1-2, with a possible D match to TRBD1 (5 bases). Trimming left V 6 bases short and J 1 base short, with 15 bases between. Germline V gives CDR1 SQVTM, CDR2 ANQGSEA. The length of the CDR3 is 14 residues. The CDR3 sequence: CSVGDLGLNYGYTF. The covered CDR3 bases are TGCAGCGTAGGGGACCTGGGACTTAACTATGGC.

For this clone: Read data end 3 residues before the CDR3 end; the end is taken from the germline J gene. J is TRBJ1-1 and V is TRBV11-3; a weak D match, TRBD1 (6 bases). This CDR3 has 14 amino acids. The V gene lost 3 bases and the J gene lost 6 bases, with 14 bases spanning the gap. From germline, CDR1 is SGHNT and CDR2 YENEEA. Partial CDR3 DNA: TGTGCCAGCAGCTTCTTCACAGGGTCTCCTGAA. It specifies CASSFFTGSPE. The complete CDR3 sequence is CASSFFTGSPEAFF.

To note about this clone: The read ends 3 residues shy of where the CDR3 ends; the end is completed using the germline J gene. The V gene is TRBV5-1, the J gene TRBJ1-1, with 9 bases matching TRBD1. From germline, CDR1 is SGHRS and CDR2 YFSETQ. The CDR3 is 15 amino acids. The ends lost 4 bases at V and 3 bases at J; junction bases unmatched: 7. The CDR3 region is CASSPGQGYDTEAFF. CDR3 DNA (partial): TGCGCCAGCAGCCCGGGACAGGGATATGACACTGAA.

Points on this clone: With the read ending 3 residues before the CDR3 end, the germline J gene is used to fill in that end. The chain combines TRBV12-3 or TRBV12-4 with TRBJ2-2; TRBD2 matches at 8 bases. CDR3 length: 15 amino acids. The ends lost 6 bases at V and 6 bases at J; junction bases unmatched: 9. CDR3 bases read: TGTGCCAGCAGATACTACAGCGGGAGCGCCGGGGAG. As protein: CASRYYSGSAGE. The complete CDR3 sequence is CASRYYSGSAGELFF.

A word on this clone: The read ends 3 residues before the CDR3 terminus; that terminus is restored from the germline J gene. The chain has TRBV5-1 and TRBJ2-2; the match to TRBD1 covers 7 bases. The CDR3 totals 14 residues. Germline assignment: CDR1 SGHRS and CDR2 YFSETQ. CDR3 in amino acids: CASSLGQGNSPLFF. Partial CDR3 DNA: TGCGCCAGCAGCTTGGGACAGGGAAATTCACCG.

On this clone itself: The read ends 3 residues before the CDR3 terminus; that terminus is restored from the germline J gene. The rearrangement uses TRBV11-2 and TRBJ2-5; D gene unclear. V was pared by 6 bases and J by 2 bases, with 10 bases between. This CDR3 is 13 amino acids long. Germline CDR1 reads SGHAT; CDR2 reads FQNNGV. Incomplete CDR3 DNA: TGTGCCAGCAGGCGACTCGCTCAAGAGACC. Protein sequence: CASRRLAQET. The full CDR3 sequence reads CASRRLAQETQYF.

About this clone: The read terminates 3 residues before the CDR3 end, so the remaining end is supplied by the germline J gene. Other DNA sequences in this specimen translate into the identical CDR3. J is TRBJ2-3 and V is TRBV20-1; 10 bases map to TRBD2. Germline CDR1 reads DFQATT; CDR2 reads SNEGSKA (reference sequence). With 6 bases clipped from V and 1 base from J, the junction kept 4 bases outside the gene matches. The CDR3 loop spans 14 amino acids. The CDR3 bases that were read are TGCAGTGCCCCCGGACTAGCGGGCACAGATACG. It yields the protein CSAPGLAGTDT. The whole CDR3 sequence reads CSAPGLAGTDTQYF.

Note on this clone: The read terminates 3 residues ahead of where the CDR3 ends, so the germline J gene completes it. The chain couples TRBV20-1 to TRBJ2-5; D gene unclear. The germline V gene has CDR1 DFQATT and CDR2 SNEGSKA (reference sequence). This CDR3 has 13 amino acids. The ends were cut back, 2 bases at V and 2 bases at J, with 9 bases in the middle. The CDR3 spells CSARLGYQETQYF. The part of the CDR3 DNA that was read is TGCAGTGCTAGATTGGGCTATCAAGAGACC.

CDR3 DNA, as far as it was read: TGTGCCAGCAGTCCTCGGACTACCTCCTACGAG. This encodes CASSPRTTSYE. The CDR3 as a whole reads CASSPRTTSYEQYF. The V call is TRBV12-3 or TRBV12-4, the J call TRBJ2-7, with a tentative D call TRBD2 (6 bases). The read stops 3 residues short of the end of the CDR3; the missing end is completed from the germline J gene. V lost 5 bases and J lost 0, with 11 bases in between. This CDR3 contains 14 residues.

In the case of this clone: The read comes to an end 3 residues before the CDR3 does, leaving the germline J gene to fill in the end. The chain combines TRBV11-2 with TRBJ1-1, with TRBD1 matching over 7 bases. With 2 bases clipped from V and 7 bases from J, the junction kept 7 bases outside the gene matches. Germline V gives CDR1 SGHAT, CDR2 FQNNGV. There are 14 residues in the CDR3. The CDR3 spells CASSLSDREGEAFF. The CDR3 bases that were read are TGTGCCAGCAGCTTATCCGACAGGGAGGGTGAA.

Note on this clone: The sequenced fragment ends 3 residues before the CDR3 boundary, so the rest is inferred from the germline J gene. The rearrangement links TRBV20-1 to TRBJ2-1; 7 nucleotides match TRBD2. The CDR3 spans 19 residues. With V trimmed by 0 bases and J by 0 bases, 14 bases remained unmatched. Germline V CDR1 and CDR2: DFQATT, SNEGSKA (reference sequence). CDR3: CSARDEPGVAGDSYNEQFF. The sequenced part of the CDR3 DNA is TGCAGTGCTAGAGATGAGCCTGGGGTAGCGGGTGACTCCTACAATGAG.

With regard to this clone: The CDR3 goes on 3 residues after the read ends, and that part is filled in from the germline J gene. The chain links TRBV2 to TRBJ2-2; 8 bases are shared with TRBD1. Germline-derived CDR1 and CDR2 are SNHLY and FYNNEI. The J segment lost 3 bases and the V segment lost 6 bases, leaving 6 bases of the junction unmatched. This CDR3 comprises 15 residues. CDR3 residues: CASRRRQGYTGELFF. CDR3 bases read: TGTGCCAGCAGAAGGAGACAGGGGTACACCGGGGAG.

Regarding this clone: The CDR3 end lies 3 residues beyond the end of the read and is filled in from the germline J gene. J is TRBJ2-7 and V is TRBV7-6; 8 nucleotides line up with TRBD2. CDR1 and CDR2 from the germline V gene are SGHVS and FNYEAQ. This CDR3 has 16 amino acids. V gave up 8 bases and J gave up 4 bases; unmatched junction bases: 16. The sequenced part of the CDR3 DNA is TGTGCCAGCGCCCCGGGGGGGGGTCGGGCCTTTTACGAG. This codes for CASAPGGGRAFYE. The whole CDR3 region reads CASAPGGGRAFYEQYF.

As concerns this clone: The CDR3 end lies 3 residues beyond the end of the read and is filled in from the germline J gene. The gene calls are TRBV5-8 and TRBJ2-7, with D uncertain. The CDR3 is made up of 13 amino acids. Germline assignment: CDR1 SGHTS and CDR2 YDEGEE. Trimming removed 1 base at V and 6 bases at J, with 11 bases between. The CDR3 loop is CASSLRVAIEQYF. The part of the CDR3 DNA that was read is TGTGCCAGCAGCTTGCGGGTAGCAATCGAG.

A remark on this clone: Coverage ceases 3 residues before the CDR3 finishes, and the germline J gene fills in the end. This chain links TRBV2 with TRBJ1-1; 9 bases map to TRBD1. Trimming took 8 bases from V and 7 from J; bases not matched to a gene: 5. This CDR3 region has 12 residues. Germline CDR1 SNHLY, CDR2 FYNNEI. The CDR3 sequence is CASGQGLGEAFF. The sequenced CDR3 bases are TGTGCCAGCGGACAGGGGTTGGGTGAA.

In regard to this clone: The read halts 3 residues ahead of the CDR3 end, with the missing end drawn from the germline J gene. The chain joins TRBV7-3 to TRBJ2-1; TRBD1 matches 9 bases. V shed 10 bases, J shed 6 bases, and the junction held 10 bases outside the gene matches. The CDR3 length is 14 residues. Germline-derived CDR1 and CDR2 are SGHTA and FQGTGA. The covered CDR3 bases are TGTGCCAACTCGCGACAGGGGGTGATCAATGAG. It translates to CANSRQGVINE. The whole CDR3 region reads CANSRQGVINEQFF. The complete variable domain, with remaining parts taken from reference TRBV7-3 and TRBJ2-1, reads GAGVSQTPSNKVTEKGKYVELRCDPISGHTALYWYRQSLGQGPEFLIYFQGTGAADDSGLPNDRFFAVRPEGSVSTLKIQRTERGDSAVYLCANSRQGVINEQFFGPGTRLTVL.